This is a list of T cell receptor beta chains from one sample in a study of T cell repertoires in cytomegalovirus infection. MiXCR was run by TCRdb on the reads, yielding one entry per CDR3 protein. The table includes nearly 550,000 distinct CDR3 sequences, about 15% detected once. Sequences were obtained from CD8+ T cells from PBMCs. The receptors were gathered from a human donor in good health (CMV status not recorded). Some clones in this sample may be carry-over from other donors' samples. The CDR3 runs from the conserved cysteine through the conserved F or W.

v_call: TRBV2
j_call: TRBJ2-5
cdr3_aa: CAREGTSGGRAQYF

v_call: TRBV28
j_call: TRBJ2-5
cdr3_aa: CASSFRLAGGRETQYF

v_call: TRBV28
j_call: TRBJ1-1
cdr3_aa: CASTIGMNTEAFF

v_call: TRBV5-4
j_call: TRBJ2-2
cdr3_aa: CASRPSTGELFF

v_call: TRBV6-5
j_call: TRBJ1-4
cdr3_aa: CASKESGNNEKLFF

v_call: TRBV28
j_call: TRBJ2-1
cdr3_aa: CASSQFTSGNEQFF

v_call: TRBV5-6
j_call: TRBJ2-2
cdr3_aa: CASGDREKEWTGELFF

v_call: TRBV2
j_call: TRBJ2-6
cdr3_aa: CASIRPSSGANVLTF

v_call: TRBV7-8
j_call: TRBJ1-5
cdr3_aa: CASGGRAHQPQHF

v_call: TRBV7-9
j_call: TRBJ1-2
cdr3_aa: CASSPRQGDGRGLYGYTF

v_call: TRBV7-9
j_call: TRBJ1-2
cdr3_aa: CASSETGPYGYTF

v_call: TRBV5-1
j_call: TRBJ2-3
cdr3_aa: CASSPLESRTDTQYF

v_call: TRBV30
j_call: TRBJ1-5
cdr3_aa: CAWSLGVSNQPQHF

v_call: TRBV2
j_call: TRBJ1-2
cdr3_aa: CASSPDRGSNYGYTF

v_call: TRBV7-8
j_call: TRBJ1-1
cdr3_aa: CASSLEQGKFTEAFF

v_call: TRBV7-9
j_call: TRBJ2-5
cdr3_aa: CASSLVTGGQETQYF

v_call: TRBV9
j_call: TRBJ1-5
cdr3_aa: CASSKGTGGQPQHF

v_call: TRBV14
j_call: TRBJ2-1
cdr3_aa: CASSQDGPRGYDQFF

v_call: TRBV18
j_call: TRBJ1-1
cdr3_aa: CASSRSGTVNTEAFF

v_call: TRBV23-1
j_call: TRBJ1-5
cdr3_aa: CASSHWIPGQGGKYSNQPQHF

v_call: TRBV3-1
j_call: TRBJ2-7
cdr3_aa: CASSPGTGGVYEQYF

v_call: TRBV12-3/TRBV12-4
j_call: TRBJ2-1
cdr3_aa: CASSLSQGFDEQFF

v_call: TRBV27
j_call: TRBJ1-5
cdr3_aa: CASRPYRAHNQPQHF

v_call: TRBV4-2
j_call: TRBJ2-3
cdr3_aa: CASSQDPSGGPPDTQYF

v_call: TRBV7-8
j_call: TRBJ1-2
cdr3_aa: CASSLLGSEGYTF

v_call: TRBV15
j_call: TRBJ1-2
cdr3_aa: CATEGQERNYGYTF

v_call: TRBV19
j_call: TRBJ1-5
cdr3_aa: CASKGRGSFQPQHF

v_call: TRBV28
j_call: TRBJ1-3
cdr3_aa: CASSLGGYGNTIYF

v_call: TRBV27
j_call: TRBJ2-2
cdr3_aa: CASTQGFPGELFF

v_call: TRBV5-1
j_call: TRBJ2-2
cdr3_aa: CASSLDPLLGTGELFF

v_call: TRBV6-6
j_call: TRBJ1-5
cdr3_aa: CASSYSQGRDGNQPQHF